A single sample is the source of the 4 T cell receptor beta chains below, sequenced in a study of radiotherapy plus CTLA-4 blockade in lung cancer. TCRdb's table, derived via immunoSEQ multiplex PCR, lists solely in-frame clones and lacks some. The table has 90,000 to 100,000 clones, 60% to 75% seen once. The sequencing used peripheral blood, collected from a patient treated with radiotherapy plus ipilimumab. Source of these receptors: a human donor with non-small cell lung cancer who had a partial response to radiotherapy plus ipilimumab. Some clones in this sample may be carry-over from other donors' samples.

V gene TRBV6-6 combines with J gene TRBJ2-1; D possibly corresponds to TRBD1 (6 bases). The CDR3 runs 15 residues. Germline values: CDR1 MNHNY, CDR2 SVGAGI (reference sequence). V was pared by 8 bases and J by 5 bases, with 19 bases between. The CDR3 DNA is TGTGCCAGCCTTATGGGGGCGGGTATTCACAATGAGCAGTTCTTC. As protein: CASLMGAGIHNEQFF.

This chain links TRBV10-1 with TRBJ2-1, with D possibly TRBD1 on 6 matching bases. The ends were cut back, 4 bases at V and 5 bases at J, with 21 bases in the middle. Per the germline V gene, CDR1 is WNHNN and CDR2 is SYGVQD (reference sequence). This CDR3 contains 17 residues. This chain's CDR3 is CASSGGRMGQGNNEQFF. DNA for the CDR3: TGCGCCAGCAGTGGCGGACGGATGGGACAAGGGAACAATGAGCAGTTCTTC.

V gene TRBV6-6 combines with J gene TRBJ2-7; D unclear. Germline V gives CDR1 MNHNY, CDR2 SVGAGI (reference sequence). The V gene lost 2 bases and the J gene lost 2 bases, with 13 bases spanning the gap. The CDR3 covers 15 residues. CDR3 DNA sequence: TGTGCCAGCAGTTACCCTCTCGACTCAACCTACGAGCAGTACTTC. Protein product: CASSYPLDSTYEQYF.

V usage is TRBV13 and J usage is TRBJ1-1, with D possibly TRBD1 on 5 matching bases. This CDR3 region has 16 residues. The germline V and J ends were trimmed by 5 bases and 1 base, with 17 bases remaining between them. The germline V gene has CDR1 PRHDT and CDR2 FYEKMQ (reference sequence). This CDR3 reads CASSLRGSGRNTEAFF. In DNA, the CDR3 is TGTGCCAGCAGCCTGCGGGGGTCAGGGAGGAACACTGAAGCTTTCTTT.